Following are 27 T cell receptor beta chains from one sample sequenced in a study of shared clonotypes between healthy human individuals. The data were produced by immunoSEQ multiplex PCR, yet TCRdb's version contains in-frame clones alone and is incomplete. The table records millions of clones, about 92% of them present only once. Source material: naive CD4+ T cells sorted from blood. As for subset: CD45RA+ positively selected. The receptors were sampled from a man aged 18 to 35 in good health.

J is TRBJ2-4 and V is TRBV27; TRBD2 might be the D (7 bases). The germline V gene has CDR1 MNHEY and CDR2 SMNVEV (reference sequence). The CDR3 runs 15 residues. Trimming cost V 0 bases and J 8 bases, with 14 bases left between them. CDR3 bases: TGTGCCAGCAGTTTATCGTGGGGGGGCAGGGACATTCAGTACTTC. Its protein is CASSLSWGGRDIQYF.

J is TRBJ2-3 and V is TRBV18, with 10 bases matching TRBD1. From germline, CDR1 is KGHSH and CDR2 LQKENI. J gave up 4 bases and V 6 bases, and 10 bases lay outside the gene matches. The length of the CDR3 is 16 residues. CDR3 bases: TGTGCCAGCTCTCTCCCGGGGGACAGGGGTGCAGATACGCAGTATTTT. Protein sequence: CASSLPGDRGADTQYF.

This clone was seen only once. V usage is TRBV19 and J usage is TRBJ2-3, with unresolved D. Germline lookup yields CDR1 LNHDA and CDR2 SQIVND (reference sequence). The ends were cut back, 5 bases at V and 2 bases at J, with 14 bases in the middle. This CDR3 has 15 amino acids. CDR3 nucleotide sequence: TGTGCCAGTAGTCCCGGGCCACTAAACACAGATACGCAGTATTTT. This translates into CASSPGPLNTDTQYF. Drawing the rest from reference TRBV19 and TRBJ2-3, the complete variable domain is DGGITQSPKYLFRKEGQNVTLSCEQNLNHDAMYWYRQDPGQGLRLIYYSQIVNDFQKGDIAEGYSVSREKKESFPLTVTSAQKNPTAFYLCASSPGPLNTDTQYFGPGTRLTVL.

This clone showed up just once. The V call is TRBV6-1, the J call TRBJ2-7, with D possibly matching TRBD2 (5 bases). CDR3 length: 11 residues. CDR1 and CDR2 from the germline V gene are MNHNS and SASEGT. V gave up 9 bases and J gave up 5 bases, with 11 bases separating them. CDR3 sequence (DNA): TGTGCCAGTTTCGGGGATCACGAGCAGTACTTC. The encoded protein is CASFGDHEQYF.

V usage is TRBV30 and J usage is TRBJ2-7, with D uncertain. V was clipped by 0 bases and J by 5 bases, with 11 bases between them. There are 13 residues in the CDR3. Germline lookup yields CDR1 GTSNPN and CDR2 SVGIG (reference sequence). CDR3 in DNA: TGTGCCTGGAGTGTAGGGCTTAGGGACGAGCAGTACTTC. Protein: CAWSVGLRDEQYF. The variable domain in full, completed from reference TRBV30 and TRBJ2-7, reads SQTIHQWPATLVQPVGSPLSLECTVEGTSNPNLYWYRQAAGRGLQLLFYSVGIGQISSEVPQNLSASRPQDRQFILSSKKLLLSDSGFYLCAWSVGLRDEQYFGPGTRLTVT.

The CDR3 nucleotides read TGTGCCAGCTCTATATTGGACAGTCCCTCAGGAAACACCATATATTTT. As protein: CASSILDSPSGNTIYF. V gene TRBV18 combines with J gene TRBJ1-3, with a tentative D call TRBD1 (6 bases). Trimming took 6 bases from V and 4 from J, leaving 19 bases between them. CDR1 and CDR2 from the germline V gene are KGHSH and LQKENI. This CDR3 spans 16 amino acids.

The V gene is TRBV19, the J gene TRBJ2-4; tentative D call: TRBD1 (5 bases). The germline gives CDR1 LNHDA, CDR2 SQIVND (reference sequence). There are 15 residues in the CDR3. The V gene lost 4 bases and the J gene lost 1 base, with 11 bases spanning the gap. CDR3 DNA: TGTGCCAGTAGTACAGGGTTTGTGGCCAAAAACATTCAGTACTTC. This sequence encodes CASSTGFVAKNIQYF.

This chain joins TRBV5-4 and TRBJ1-1, with 7 bases matching TRBD1. The V gene end was trimmed by 5 bases and the J gene end by 4 bases; junction bases not matched to a gene: 11. CDR1 SGHNT and CDR2 YYREEE come from the germline V gene (reference sequence). CDR3 length equals 15 residues. The CDR3 DNA follows: TGTGCCAGCAGACAAAGACAGGGAGGGGCCACTGAAGCTTTCTTT. Protein product: CASRQRQGGATEAFF.

The rearrangement links TRBV5-6 to TRBJ2-3, with 8 nucleotides matching TRBD1. There are 16 residues in the CDR3. In germline, CDR1 is SGHDT, CDR2 YYEEEE. V lost 0 bases and J lost 2; bases outside the gene matches: 5. In DNA, the CDR3 is TGTGCCAGCAGCTTGGGGACAGGGTCCTCCACAGATACGCAGTATTTT. This gives the protein CASSLGTGSSTDTQYF.

The rearrangement joins TRBV7-2 to TRBJ1-4; possibly TRBD1 for D (5 bases). CDR1 is SGHTA and CDR2 is FQGNSA in the germline V gene. The CDR3 runs 16 residues. V lost 5 bases, J lost 5 bases, and 18 bases lay in between. The CDR3 DNA reads as TGTGCCAGCAGCCTGAGGGAACGACAGATAAATGAAAAACTGTTTTTT. Translation: CASSLRERQINEKLFF.

The chain recombines TRBV25-1 with TRBJ2-7; D is possibly TRBD1 (5 bases). The CDR3 has 15 residues. Germline V gives CDR1 MGHDK, CDR2 SYGVNS. V was trimmed by 3 bases and J by 0 bases, leaving 12 bases between them. CDR3 loop: CASSDTTANSYEQYF. In DNA form, the CDR3 reads TGTGCCAGCAGTGATACGACAGCGAACTCCTACGAGCAGTACTTC.

V is TRBV11-2 and J is TRBJ1-1; no clear D gene. The CDR3 runs 15 residues. Germline V gene data show CDR1 as SGHAT and CDR2 as FQNNGV. The V and J ends lost 1 base and 0 bases respectively, with 9 bases between them. The CDR3 DNA sequence: TGTGCCAGCAGCTTAGTGGGGTCAGTGAACACTGAAGCTTTCTTT. Protein: CASSLVGSVNTEAFF. The full variable domain, its missing parts supplied by reference TRBV11-2 and TRBJ1-1, is EAGVAQSPRYKIIEKRQSVAFWCNPISGHATLYWYQQILGQGPKLLIQFQNNGVVDDSQLPKDRFSAERLKGVDSTLKIQPAKLEDSAVYLCASSLVGSVNTEAFFGQGTRLTVV.

The CDR3 region has the DNA TGTGCCAGCAGCTCCTTCGCCGGGACAGGGCTGGGCAATGAGCAGTTCTTC. Translation: CASSSFAGTGLGNEQFF. V usage is TRBV13 and J usage is TRBJ2-1, with 9 bases fitting TRBD1. CDR3 size: 17 residues. Looked up from germline, CDR1 is PRHDT and CDR2 is FYEKMQ (reference sequence). With 4 bases clipped from V and 6 bases from J, the junction kept 13 bases outside the gene matches.

The chain is built from TRBV28 and TRBJ1-5; D uncertain. V was clipped by 3 bases and J by 0 bases, with 6 bases between them. Germline CDR1 is MDHEN and CDR2 is SYDVKM. The CDR3 runs to 14 residues. The CDR3 DNA reads TGTGCCAGCAGTTTTGGGAATAGCAATCAGCCCCAGCATTTT. It specifies CASSFGNSNQPQHF.

A word on this clone: Other DNA sequences in the same sample also yield this CDR3. The chain uses TRBV7-8 and TRBJ2-7; tentatively, D is TRBD2 (5 bases). Per the germline V gene, CDR1 is SGHVS and CDR2 is FQNEAQ. The CDR3 length is 12 residues. V was pared by 1 base and J by 7 bases, with 8 bases between. CDR3 nucleotides: TGTGCCAGCAGCTTAGACGCGGGTGAGCAGTACTTC. This translates into CASSLDAGEQYF.

J is TRBJ2-4 and V is TRBV28; D is ambiguous. The germline V gene has CDR1 MDHEN and CDR2 SYDVKM. The CDR3 length is 15 residues. V was pared by 3 bases and J by 0 bases, with 9 bases between. The CDR3 reads CASSFGPVAKNIQYF. CDR3 nucleotides: TGTGCCAGCAGTTTCGGACCAGTAGCCAAAAACATTCAGTACTTC.

The rearrangement uses TRBV5-1 and TRBJ1-4, with unresolved D. CDR3 length: 13 residues. Germline-derived CDR1 and CDR2 are SGHRS and YFSETQ. Trimming shortened V by 2 bases and J by 0 bases, and 2 bases separated the two germline ends. CDR3 bases: TGCGCCAGCAGCTTTTCAACTAATGAAAAACTGTTTTTT. Its protein is CASSFSTNEKLFF.

The chain has TRBV29-1 and TRBJ2-1; TRBD2 is a possible D gene (6 bases). CDR3 size: 14 residues. V lost 7 bases, J lost 4 bases, and 17 bases lay in between. Germline values: CDR1 SQVTM, CDR2 ANQGSEA. This CDR3 reads CSAEPGLKYNEQFF. The CDR3 DNA reads TGCAGCGCGGAACCGGGACTGAAGTACAATGAGCAGTTCTTC.

The chain couples TRBV7-9 to TRBJ2-5; 14 nucleotides line up with TRBD2. Trimming took 5 bases from V and 5 from J; bases not matched to a gene: 7. This CDR3 region has 16 residues. The V gene's germline CDR1 is SEHNR and CDR2 FQNEAQ (reference sequence). CDR3 residues: CASSMGLAGEAETQYF. DNA of the CDR3: TGTGCCAGCAGCATGGGACTAGCGGGAGAGGCGGAGACCCAGTACTTC. The variable domain in full, with the rest retrieved from reference TRBV7-9 and TRBJ2-5, is DTGVSQNPRHKITKRGQNVTFRCDPISEHNRLYWYRQTLGQGPEFLTYFQNEAQLEKSRLLSDRFSAERPKGSFSTLEIQRTEQGDSAMYLCASSMGLAGEAETQYFGPGTRLLVL.

The CDR3 nucleotides read TGCGCCAGCAGCTTGGACTGGGTTTCCACCGGGGAGCTGTTTTTT. This gives the protein CASSLDWVSTGELFF. The chain is built from TRBV5-1 and TRBJ2-2, with D uncertain. Trimming shortened V by 0 bases and J by 4 bases, and 10 bases separated the two germline ends. Germline CDR1 and CDR2: SGHRS and YFSETQ. The CDR3 contains 15 residues.

The V and J genes are TRBV19 and TRBJ1-4; 9 bases align to TRBD1. CDR3 length equals 13 residues. The germline V gene encodes CDR1 LNHDA and CDR2 SQIVND (reference sequence). J gave up 7 bases and V 7 bases, and 4 bases lay outside the gene matches. In DNA form, the CDR3 reads TGTGCCAGTATGGACAGGGGAGTTGAAAAACTGTTTTTT. The encoded protein is CASMDRGVEKLFF.

V and J are TRBV6-6 and TRBJ1-1; D call uncertain. Germline CDR1 reads MNHNY; CDR2 reads SVGAGI (reference sequence). CDR3 length: 15 amino acids. Trimming stripped 0 bases from V and 3 bases from J, with 11 bases between. CDR3 sequence reads: CASSYSARLDTEAFF. CDR3 DNA sequence: TGTGCCAGCAGTTACTCGGCCAGGTTGGACACTGAAGCTTTCTTT.

V usage is TRBV2 and J usage is TRBJ2-2, with D maybe TRBD1 (6 bases). With 5 bases removed from V and 3 bases from J, the gap between germline ends came to 25 bases. The CDR3 has 19 amino acids. Germline V gene lookup returns CDR1 SNHLY and CDR2 FYNNEI. CDR3 bases: TGTGCCAGCAGTCCCGATCCCTGGACAGTCTCTAGAGACACCGGGGAGCTGTTTTTT. It yields the protein CASSPDPWTVSRDTGELFF.

This rearrangement joins TRBV9 to TRBJ2-1; D may be TRBD2 (5 bases). Deletions cut 1 base from V and 2 bases from J, with 10 bases between. The CDR3 is made up of 15 amino acids. Germline V gene sequence: CDR1 SGDLS, CDR2 YYNGEE. The chain's CDR3 is CASSVSGSTYNEQFF. DNA for the CDR3: TGTGCCAGCAGCGTATCTGGGAGTACCTACAATGAGCAGTTCTTC.

For this clone: The sample holds other DNA sequences that translate to the same CDR3. The chain recombines TRBV28 with TRBJ1-5; D is uncertain. Trimming cost V 4 bases and J 1 base, with 5 bases left between them. The CDR3 is 13 amino acids. Germline CDR1 is MDHEN and CDR2 is SYDVKM. CDR3 coding DNA: TGTGCCAGCAGTTGGAGCAGCAATCAGCCCCAGCATTTT. Protein: CASSWSSNQPQHF.

V gene TRBV5-5 combines with J gene TRBJ1-1; D is unresolved. The V and J ends lost 1 base and 4 bases respectively, with 8 bases between them. The CDR3 sequence is 13 residues long. Per the germline V gene, CDR1 is SGHKS and CDR2 is YYEKEE (reference sequence). CDR3 coding DNA: TGTGCCAGCAGCTTGATGGAGGGCACTGAAGCTTTCTTT. Amino acids: CASSLMEGTEAFF.

The chain combines TRBV11-2 with TRBJ1-1; maybe TRBD1 (5 bases). V was cut by 0 bases and J by 5 bases, with 10 bases left in between. Germline CDR1 SGHAT, CDR2 FQNNGV. This CDR3 has 14 residues. The CDR3 loop reads CASSLDPGGTEAFF. CDR3 DNA: TGTGCCAGCAGCTTAGACCCGGGGGGTACTGAAGCTTTCTTT. Filled out from reference TRBV11-2 and TRBJ1-1, the complete variable domain reads EAGVAQSPRYKIIEKRQSVAFWCNPISGHATLYWYQQILGQGPKLLIQFQNNGVVDDSQLPKDRFSAERLKGVDSTLKIQPAKLEDSAVYLCASSLDPGGTEAFFGQGTRLTVV.